One T cell receptor (beta chain) is described in this entry. The data were obtained in a study of blood T cell repertoires in COVID-19. Across the study: Sites across the United States, Italy and Spain contributed samples from acute and convalescent COVID-19. T cells, B-cell-depleted T cells, or PBMCs supplied cDNA or gDNA.

V gave up 6 bases and J gave up 3 bases, with 12 bases separating them. Germline assignment: CDR1 MNHEY and CDR2 SVGAGI. The CDR3 covers 13 residues. Assay: immunoSEQ multiplex PCR; the TCRdb copy retains only in-frame clones and omits some. Here the sample spans 40,000 to 45,000 clones, around nine tenths being singletons. Sequencing was done on a sample of peripheral blood. The J gene is TRBJ2-7, the V gene TRBV6-5, with a weak D call TRBD1 (6 bases). The TCR originated in a man aged 45-65 years with active COVID-19. DNA of the CDR3: TGTGCCAGCAGACGACAGGATCTCTACGAGCAGTACTTC. Its translation: CASRRQDLYEQYF.